This TCR beta chain emerged from a study of blood T cell repertoires in COVID-19 (dated by TCRdb to 2020 to 2021). Describing the broader study: Samples from collaborators originated in the United States, Italy and Spain and spanned both the acute and convalescent phases of COVID-19. The prospective study material was composed of cDNA or gDNA derived from T cells, B-cell-depleted T cells, or PBMCs. Subjects who had been exposed to COVID-19, were actively infected with it, or had recovered from it provided the deeply sampled blood TCRbeta repertoires that made up the dataset. A freely available public database, intended as a resource for researchers studying the immune response to SARS-CoV-2, is where the repertoires were released. Samples came from the ongoing ImmuneRACE study (first 160 participants) plus 1,254 subjects from 6 global collaborators. The sample metadata nearly always contained a de-identified subject ID, COVID-19 status, age in years and sex. Where HLA class I and class II types were available, the types were taken from metadata supplied by the sample provider, not from assay-based typing.

A note on this clone: Its specific antigen is unknown. Base qualities are not at hand, and no much larger clone is one base apart.

The immunoSEQ Assay, a bias-controlled multiplex PCR, was used to amplify TCRbeta CDR3 regions from genomic DNA. Turning to the authors' computational methods: The number of nucleated cells in each sample was estimated by amplification of reference gene primers within the assay. To quantify the absolute abundance of each unique TCRbeta CDR3 rearrangement, sequence reads were collapsed and filtered. Productive Simpson clonality was computed per sample as the square root of Simpson's diversity index over productive rearrangements. As stored in TCRdb, this immuneACCESS dataset retains in-frame rearrangements with V and J assigned. A fraction of the clones does not appear; measured against another copy, unresolved V genes explain less than half of the discrepancy, and the remainder lacks a known reason. V and J calls and clone size come straight from that table; D and trimming were deduced from the DNA. The sample table contains fewer than 40,000 clones; only one count was recorded for approximately 80% of them. Roughly 31% of the sample lies in the top ten.

The collaborating institutions used their own protocols to collect whole blood in K2EDTA tubes. For TCRbeta analysis, collaborators shipped samples as frozen whole blood, isolated PBMCs, or DNA extracted from either of those sample types. Reading from cysteine to phenylalanine, the CDR3 counts 17 amino acids. Only CDR3 DNA remains: 51 bases, in frame from the first base. Taken from the germline V gene, the CDR1 and CDR2 loops are SGHRS and YFSETQ. The V and J ends are trimmed by 0 bases and 1 base, leaving 16 bases between them. What the research found in general, with its limitations: How much clinical and demographic metadata was included differed by source and by participant, and the metadata was provided uncurated.

The sequenced sample consisted of peripheral blood. The rearranged chain carries TRBV5-1 and TRBJ1-2, and TRBD1 may be the D gene, going by 5 matching bases. This TCR derives from an elderly man with acute or convalescent COVID-19. The CDR3 in this case is CASSLDRGHSFNYGYTF. The DNA is as follows: TGCGCCAGCAGCTTGGATAGGGGTCATTCTTTTAACTATGGCTACACCTTC.